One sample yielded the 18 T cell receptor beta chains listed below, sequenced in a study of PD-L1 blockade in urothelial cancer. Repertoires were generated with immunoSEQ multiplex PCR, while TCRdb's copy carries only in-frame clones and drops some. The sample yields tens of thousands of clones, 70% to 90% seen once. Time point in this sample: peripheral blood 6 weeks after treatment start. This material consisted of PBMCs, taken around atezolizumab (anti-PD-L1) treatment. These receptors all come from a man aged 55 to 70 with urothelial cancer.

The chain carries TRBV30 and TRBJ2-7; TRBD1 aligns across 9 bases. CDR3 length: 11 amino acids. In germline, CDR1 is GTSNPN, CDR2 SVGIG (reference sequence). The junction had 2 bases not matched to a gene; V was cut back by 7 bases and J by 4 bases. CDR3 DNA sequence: TGTGCCTCGGGACAGGGTTACGAGCAGTACTTC. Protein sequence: CASGQGYEQYF.

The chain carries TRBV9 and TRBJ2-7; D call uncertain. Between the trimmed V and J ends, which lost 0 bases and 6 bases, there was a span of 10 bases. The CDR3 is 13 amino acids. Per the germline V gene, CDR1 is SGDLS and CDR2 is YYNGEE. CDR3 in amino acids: CASSVATSGEQYF. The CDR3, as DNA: TGTGCCAGCAGCGTAGCTACGTCGGGCGAGCAGTACTTC.

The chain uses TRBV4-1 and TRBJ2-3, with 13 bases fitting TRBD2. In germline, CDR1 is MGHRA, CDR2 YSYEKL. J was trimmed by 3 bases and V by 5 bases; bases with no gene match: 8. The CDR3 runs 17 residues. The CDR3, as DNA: TGCGCCAGCAGCGCTCAACCGGGACTAGCGGGAACAGATACGCAGTATTTT. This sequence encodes CASSAQPGLAGTDTQYF.

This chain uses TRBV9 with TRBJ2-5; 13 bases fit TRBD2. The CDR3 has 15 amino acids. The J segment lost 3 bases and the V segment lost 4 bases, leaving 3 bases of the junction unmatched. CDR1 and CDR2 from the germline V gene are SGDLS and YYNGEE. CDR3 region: CASSYGLAGEETQYF. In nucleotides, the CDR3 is TGTGCCAGCAGCTACGGACTAGCGGGAGAAGAGACCCAGTACTTC. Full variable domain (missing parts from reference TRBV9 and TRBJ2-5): DSGVTQTPKHLITATGQRVTLRCSPRSGDLSVYWYQQSLDQGLQFLIQYYNGEERAKGNILERFSAQQFPDLHSELNLSSLELGDSALYFCASSYGLAGEETQYFGPGTRLLVL.

This chain's CDR3 is CASSLQGNTGELFF. The DNA of the CDR3 is TGTGCCAGCAGCTTACAGGGGAACACCGGGGAGCTGTTTTTT. This chain connects TRBV7-6 to TRBJ2-2; possibly TRBD1 for D (5 bases). V was trimmed by 2 bases and J by 1 base, leaving 5 bases between them. CDR3 size: 14 residues. Germline CDR1 is SGHVS and CDR2 is FNYEAQ.

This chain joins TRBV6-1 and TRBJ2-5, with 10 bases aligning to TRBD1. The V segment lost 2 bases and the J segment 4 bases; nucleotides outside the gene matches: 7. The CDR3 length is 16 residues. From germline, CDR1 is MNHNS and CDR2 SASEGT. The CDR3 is CASSELLGQGGETQYF. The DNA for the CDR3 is TGTGCCAGCAGTGAACTTCTTGGACAGGGGGGAGAGACCCAGTACTTC.

The CDR3 region is CASSYNTGGAETQYF. The CDR3 coding sequence is TGTGCCAGCAGTTACAATACTGGGGGGGCAGAGACCCAGTACTTC. This chain connects TRBV6-5 to TRBJ2-5, with a possible D match to TRBD2 (7 bases). V lost 2 bases and J lost 4, with 14 bases in between. Germline V gene lookup returns CDR1 MNHEY and CDR2 SVGAGI. This CDR3 contains 15 residues.

The CDR3 sequence is CASSLDGGNSPLHF. In DNA, the CDR3 is TGTGCCAGCAGCTTAGACGGGGGGAATTCACCCCTCCACTTT. The chain joins TRBV7-8 to TRBJ1-6, with a tentative D call TRBD1 (5 bases). The CDR3 has 14 residues. V lost 1 base to trimming and J lost 7 bases, with 8 bases between them. Germline CDR1 and CDR2: SGHVS and FQNEAQ.

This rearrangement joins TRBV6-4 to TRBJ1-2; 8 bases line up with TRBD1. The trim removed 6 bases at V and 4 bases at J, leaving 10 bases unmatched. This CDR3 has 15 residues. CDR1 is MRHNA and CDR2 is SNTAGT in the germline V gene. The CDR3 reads CASSPGQGFGYGYTF. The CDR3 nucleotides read TGTGCCAGCAGCCCTGGACAGGGATTCGGCTATGGCTACACCTTC.

DNA of the CDR3: TGTGCCAGCAGTTTATCGAATCAGGTTACCGGGGAGCTGTTTTTT. Encoded protein: CASSLSNQVTGELFF. The V call is TRBV27, the J call TRBJ2-2; D is unresolved. The CDR3 is 15 amino acids. Germline CDR1 reads MNHEY; CDR2 reads SMNVEV (reference sequence). V was shortened by 0 bases and J by 5 bases, with 10 bases between the two germline ends.

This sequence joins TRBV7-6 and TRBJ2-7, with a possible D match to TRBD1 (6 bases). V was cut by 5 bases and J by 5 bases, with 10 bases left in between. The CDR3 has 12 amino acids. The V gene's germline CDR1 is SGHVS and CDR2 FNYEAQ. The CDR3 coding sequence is TGTGCCAGCAGCCAAACAGGGAACGAGCAGTACTTC. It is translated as CASSQTGNEQYF. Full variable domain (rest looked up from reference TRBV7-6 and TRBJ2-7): GAGVSQSPRYKVTKRGQDVALRCDPISGHVSLYWYRQALGQGPEFLTYFNYEAQQDKSGLPNDRFSAERPEGSISTLTIQRTEQRDSAMYRCASSQTGNEQYFGPGTRLTVT.

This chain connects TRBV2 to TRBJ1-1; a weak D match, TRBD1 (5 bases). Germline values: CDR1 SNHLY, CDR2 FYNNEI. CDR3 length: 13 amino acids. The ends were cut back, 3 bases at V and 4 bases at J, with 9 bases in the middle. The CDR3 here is CASSDRRVTEAFF. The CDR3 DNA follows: TGTGCCAGCAGTGATCGCAGGGTCACTGAAGCTTTCTTT.

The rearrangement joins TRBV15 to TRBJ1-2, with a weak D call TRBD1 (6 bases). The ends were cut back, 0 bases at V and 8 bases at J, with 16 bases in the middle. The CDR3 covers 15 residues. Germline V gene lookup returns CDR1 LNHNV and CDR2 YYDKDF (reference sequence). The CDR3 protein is CATSRDPPGARGYTF. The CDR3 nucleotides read TGTGCCACCAGCAGAGATCCCCCAGGGGCTCGGGGCTACACCTTC. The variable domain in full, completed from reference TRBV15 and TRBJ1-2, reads DAMVIQNPRYQVTQFGKPVTLSCSQTLNHNVMYWYQQKSSQAPKLLFHYYDKDFNNEADTPDNFQSRRPNTSFCFLDIRSPGLGDTAMYLCATSRDPPGARGYTFGSGTRLTVV.

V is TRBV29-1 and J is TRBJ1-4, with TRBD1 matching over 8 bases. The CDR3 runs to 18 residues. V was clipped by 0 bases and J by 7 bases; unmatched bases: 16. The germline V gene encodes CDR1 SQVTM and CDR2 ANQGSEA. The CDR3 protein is CSVEDSSLSGGGGEKLFF. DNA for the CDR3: TGCAGCGTTGAAGATTCTTCCTTGTCAGGGGGCGGAGGTGAAAAACTGTTTTTT.

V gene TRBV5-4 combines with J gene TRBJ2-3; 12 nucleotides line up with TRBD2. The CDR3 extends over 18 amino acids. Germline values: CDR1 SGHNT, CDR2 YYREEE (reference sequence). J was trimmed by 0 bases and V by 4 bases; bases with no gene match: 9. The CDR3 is CASSPTSGGRSSTDTQYF. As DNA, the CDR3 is TGTGCCAGCAGCCCAACTAGCGGGGGGAGGTCCAGCACAGATACGCAGTATTTT.

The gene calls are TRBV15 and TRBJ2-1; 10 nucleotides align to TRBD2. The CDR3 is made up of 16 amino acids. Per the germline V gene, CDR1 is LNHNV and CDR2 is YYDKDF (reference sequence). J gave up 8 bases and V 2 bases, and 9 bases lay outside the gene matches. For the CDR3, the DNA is TGTGCCACCAGCAGACTGAGCGGGGGGGCCTCTTATGAGCAGTTCTTC. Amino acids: CATSRLSGGASYEQFF.

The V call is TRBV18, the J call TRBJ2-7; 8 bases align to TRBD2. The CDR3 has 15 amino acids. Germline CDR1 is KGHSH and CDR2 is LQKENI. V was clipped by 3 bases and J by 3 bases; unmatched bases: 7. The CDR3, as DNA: TGTGCCAGCTCACCGGCGGGACTAGGAAGCTACGAGCAGTACTTC. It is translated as CASSPAGLGSYEQYF. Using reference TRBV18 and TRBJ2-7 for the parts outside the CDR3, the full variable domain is NAGVMQNPRHLVRRRGQEARLRCSPMKGHSHVYWYRQLPEEGLKFMVYLQKENIIDESGMPKERFSAEFPKEGPSILRIQQVVRGDSAAYFCASSPAGLGSYEQYFGPGTRLTVT.

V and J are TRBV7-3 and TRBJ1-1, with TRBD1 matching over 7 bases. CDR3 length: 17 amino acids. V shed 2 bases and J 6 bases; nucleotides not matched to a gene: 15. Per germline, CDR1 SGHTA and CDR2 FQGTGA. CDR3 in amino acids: CASSLERGRISPAEAFF. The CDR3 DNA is TGTGCCAGCAGCTTAGAAAGGGGGCGAATCTCACCCGCTGAAGCTTTCTTT. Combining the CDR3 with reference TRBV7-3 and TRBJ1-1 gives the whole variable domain GAGVSQTPSNKVTEKGKYVELRCDPISGHTALYWYRQSLGQGPEFLIYFQGTGAADDSGLPNDRFFAVRPEGSVSTLKIQRTERGDSAVYLCASSLERGRISPAEAFFGQGTRLTVV.